This T cell receptor (beta chain) stems from a study of Ad26.COV2.S vaccination and SARS-CoV-2 variants. At the level of the study: Ad26.COV2.S given intramuscularly, once or twice 56 days apart.

Here immunoSEQ multiplex PCR was the method, and the copy in TCRdb shows in-frame clones only, minus some. The repertoire holds about 390,000 clones, with about nine tenths as singletons. Findings and caveats of the study: Recipients given vaccine exceeded placebo recipients in spike-specific TCR breadth.

About this clone: Its cognate antigen is unknown.

There are 14 residues in the CDR3. J lost 7 bases, V lost 6 bases, and 4 bases had no gene match. CDR1 is LGHDT and CDR2 is YNNKEL in the germline V gene (reference sequence). The treatment denotes: around 19 received Ad26.COV2.S at low or high dose, single or two shots; several received placebo; per-sample allocation not given. The investigators took samples on day 63 after the first vaccine or placebo injection. Built on an Ad26 vector, the vaccine expressed Wuhan-strain SARS-CoV-2 spike. The TCR comes from a person aged 18-65 years who received the Ad26.COV2.S COVID-19 vaccine or a placebo. Sequenced material: peripheral blood, taken in a trial of Ad26.COV2.S vaccine versus placebo. This sequence joins TRBV3-1 (or the pseudogene TRBV3-2) and TRBJ1-6, with 9 nucleotides matching TRBD1. This chain's CDR3 is CASSSGTGNSPLHF. Here the CDR3 DNA reads TGTGCCAGCAGTTCCGGGACAGGGAATTCACCCCTCCACTTT.